Shown below are 17 T cell receptor beta chains from a single sample sequenced in a study of shared clonotypes between healthy human individuals. The protocol was immunoSEQ multiplex PCR, while the TCRdb copy is restricted to in-frame clones and leaves out a portion. The sample records about 1 million clones, roughly 70% being singletons. Sequenced input: memory CD4+ T cells sorted from blood. The subset: CD45RA-negative fraction. The receptors were gathered from a young man in good health.

The CDR3 region has the DNA TGTGCCAGCAGTGAAAGGGTAGCCGGGGCCAACGTCCTGACTTTC. Protein: CASSERVAGANVLTF. The chain has TRBV6-1 and TRBJ2-6, with unresolved D. Germline CDR1 is MNHNS and CDR2 is SASEGT. Trimming removed 2 bases from V and 4 bases from J, with 9 bases in between. The CDR3 is 15 residues long.

V and J are TRBV10-3 and TRBJ2-7; D may be TRBD1 or TRBD2 (5 bases each). CDR3 size: 14 residues. Trimming took off 3 bases at V and 6 bases at J, with 15 bases between the two ends. In germline, CDR1 is ENHRY, CDR2 SYGVKD. CDR3 coding DNA: TGTGCCATCAGTGATGGGTTGGGGGATGGCGAGCAGTACTTC. This sequence encodes CAISDGLGDGEQYF.

The chain is built from TRBV28 and TRBJ1-1, with D unresolved. The V and J ends lost 4 bases and 0 bases respectively, with 6 bases between them. CDR1 is MDHEN, CDR2 SYDVKM, per germline. This CDR3 is 13 amino acids long. The CDR3 here is CASSSVMNTEAFF. Written as DNA, the CDR3 is TGTGCCAGCAGTTCGGTGATGAACACTGAAGCTTTCTTT.

This clone was counted many times. This sample also contains other DNA sequences that code for the same CDR3. The CDR3 reads CASRSPNQPQHF. DNA for the CDR3: TGTGCCAGCAGAAGCCCCAATCAGCCCCAGCATTTT. The chain has TRBV28 and TRBJ1-5; D is uncertain. This CDR3 region has 12 residues. CDR1 is MDHEN and CDR2 is SYDVKM in the germline V gene. Trimming pared 6 bases from V and 3 bases from J, leaving 6 bases between.

This chain joins TRBV19 and TRBJ1-2; 8 bases agree with TRBD1. The CDR3 length is 14 residues. V dropped 5 bases and J dropped 6; count of bases not matched to a gene: 8. CDR1 LNHDA and CDR2 SQIVND come from the germline V gene (reference sequence). CDR3 in amino acids: CASSSRTGSNGYTF. Written as DNA, the CDR3 is TGTGCCAGTAGTTCAAGGACAGGGTCGAATGGCTACACCTTC.

The chain combines TRBV7-2 with TRBJ2-7; 10 positions match TRBD2. The CDR3 totals 17 residues. The junction had 17 bases not matched to a gene; V was cut back by 5 bases and J by 7 bases. Looked up from germline, CDR1 is SGHTA and CDR2 is FQGNSA. The CDR3, as DNA: TGTGCCAGCAGCAGCATCCCACCGGGACTAGCGCCCCGGGAGCAGTACTTC. Translated: CASSSIPPGLAPREQYF. The full variable domain, with the rest looked up from reference TRBV7-2 and TRBJ2-7, is GAGVSQSPSNKVTEKGKDVELRCDPISGHTALYWYRQSLGQGLEFLIYFQGNSAPDKSGLPSDRFSAERTGGSVSTLTIQRTQQEDSAVYLCASSSIPPGLAPREQYFGPGTRLTVT.

The V and J genes are TRBV6-6 and TRBJ2-5, with unresolved D. The DNA end favors TRBJ2-7, so the J call may be wrong. Per the germline V gene, CDR1 is MNHNY and CDR2 is SVGAGI (reference sequence). CDR3 length: 13 amino acids. The CDR3 region has the DNA TGTGCCAGCAGTTACTGGCAGTTATACGAGCAGTACTTC. Translated: CASSYWQLYEQYF.

The chain employs TRBV5-1 and TRBJ2-7, with 10 bases identical to TRBD1. The J segment lost 6 bases and the V segment lost 4 bases, leaving 7 bases of the junction unmatched. The CDR3 contains 14 residues. Germline CDR1 SGHRS, CDR2 YFSETQ. CDR3 region: CASSVAGTGVEQYF. The CDR3 DNA reads TGCGCCAGCAGCGTCGCCGGGACAGGGGTCGAGCAGTACTTC.

Remarks on this clone: The identical CDR3 is also encoded by other nucleotide sequences in the sample. V usage is TRBV30 and J usage is TRBJ2-3; no clear D. CDR3 size: 12 residues. V lost 1 base and J lost 3, with 5 bases in between. CDR1 is GTSNPN, CDR2 SVGIG, per germline (reference sequence). CDR3 residues: CAWSESTDTQYF. The CDR3 DNA reads as TGTGCCTGGAGTGAGAGTACAGATACGCAGTATTTT.

This chain uses TRBV13 with TRBJ1-3; the D gene is possibly TRBD1 (6 bases). The CDR3 is made up of 15 amino acids. CDR1 is PRHDT and CDR2 is FYEKMQ in the germline V gene (reference sequence). V gave up 3 bases and J gave up 3 bases, with 12 bases separating them. The CDR3 loop is CASSLEGGFGNTIYF. CDR3 nucleotides: TGTGCCAGCAGCTTGGAGGGGGGATTTGGAAACACCATATATTTT.

The chain combines TRBV11-2 with TRBJ2-3, with D perhaps matching TRBD1 (5 bases). V shed 0 bases and J shed 6 bases, with 16 bases lying between them. Germline loops: CDR1 SGHAT, CDR2 FQNNGV. The CDR3 spans 16 residues. The CDR3 sequence is CASSLESKGRVDTQYF. In DNA form, the CDR3 reads TGTGCCAGCAGCTTAGAATCGAAGGGGCGTGTGGATACGCAGTATTTT.

This chain joins TRBV11-2 and TRBJ2-5, with D perhaps matching TRBD2 (6 bases). Germline assignment: CDR1 SGHAT and CDR2 FQNNGV. V lost 1 base and J 2 bases, leaving 11 bases between the germline ends. There are 15 residues in the CDR3. The CDR3 region has the DNA TGTGCCAGCAGCTTAGGCGACGGGGGTCAAGAGACCCAGTACTTC. Residues: CASSLGDGGQETQYF.

A few counts support this clone. The chain is built from TRBV7-8 and TRBJ2-3, with D maybe TRBD2 (7 bases). Germline V gene data show CDR1 as SGHVS and CDR2 as FQNEAQ. The CDR3 length is 15 residues. V was trimmed by 3 bases and J by 3 bases, leaving 13 bases between them. CDR3 amino acids: CASSFGGLRTDTQYF. The CDR3 coding sequence is TGTGCCAGCAGCTTCGGGGGGCTGAGGACAGATACGCAGTATTTT.

The genes are TRBV5-4 and TRBJ2-5; TRBD2 matches at 12 bases. The DNA end is more similar to TRBJ2-7, so the J call may be wrong. Germline V gene data show CDR1 as SGHNT and CDR2 as YYREEE (reference sequence). The CDR3 is made up of 15 amino acids. The CDR3 loop is CASSSRTSGDYEQYF. The CDR3 nucleotides read TGTGCCAGCAGCTCAAGGACTAGCGGGGACTACGAGCAGTACTTC.

In regard to this clone: The same CDR3 also results from other DNA sequences found in this sample. The genes are TRBV7-9 and TRBJ2-5; tentatively, D is TRBD1 (6 bases). The ends were cut back, 1 base at V and 2 bases at J, with 11 bases in the middle. Germline CDR1 and CDR2: SEHNR and FQNEAQ (reference sequence). The CDR3 extends over 15 amino acids. Here the CDR3 reads CASSLGDRPQETQYF. CDR3 sequence (DNA): TGTGCCAGCAGCTTAGGAGACAGGCCTCAAGAGACCCAGTACTTC.

The chain joins TRBV4-3 to TRBJ2-7; 9 bases match TRBD1. V was pared by 0 bases and J by 5 bases, with 17 bases of the junction left unmatched. The CDR3 has 19 residues. From germline, CDR1 is LGHNA and CDR2 YSLEER. DNA of the CDR3: TGCGCCAGCAGCCAAGAAGAGGGGCTTTTGGGGACAGGGATCCACGAGCAGTACTTC. This gives the protein CASSQEEGLLGTGIHEQYF.

This clone was observed a handful of times. The chain couples TRBV7-2 to TRBJ1-3; weak D call: TRBD1 (6 bases). The V gene's germline CDR1 is SGHTA and CDR2 FQGNSA. Trimming removed 5 bases at V and 7 bases at J, with 18 bases between. The CDR3 contains 15 residues. CDR3 sequence reads: CASSQAGGQGNTIYF. Written as DNA, the CDR3 is TGTGCCAGCAGCCAGGCGGGGGGGCAGGGGAACACCATATATTTT.